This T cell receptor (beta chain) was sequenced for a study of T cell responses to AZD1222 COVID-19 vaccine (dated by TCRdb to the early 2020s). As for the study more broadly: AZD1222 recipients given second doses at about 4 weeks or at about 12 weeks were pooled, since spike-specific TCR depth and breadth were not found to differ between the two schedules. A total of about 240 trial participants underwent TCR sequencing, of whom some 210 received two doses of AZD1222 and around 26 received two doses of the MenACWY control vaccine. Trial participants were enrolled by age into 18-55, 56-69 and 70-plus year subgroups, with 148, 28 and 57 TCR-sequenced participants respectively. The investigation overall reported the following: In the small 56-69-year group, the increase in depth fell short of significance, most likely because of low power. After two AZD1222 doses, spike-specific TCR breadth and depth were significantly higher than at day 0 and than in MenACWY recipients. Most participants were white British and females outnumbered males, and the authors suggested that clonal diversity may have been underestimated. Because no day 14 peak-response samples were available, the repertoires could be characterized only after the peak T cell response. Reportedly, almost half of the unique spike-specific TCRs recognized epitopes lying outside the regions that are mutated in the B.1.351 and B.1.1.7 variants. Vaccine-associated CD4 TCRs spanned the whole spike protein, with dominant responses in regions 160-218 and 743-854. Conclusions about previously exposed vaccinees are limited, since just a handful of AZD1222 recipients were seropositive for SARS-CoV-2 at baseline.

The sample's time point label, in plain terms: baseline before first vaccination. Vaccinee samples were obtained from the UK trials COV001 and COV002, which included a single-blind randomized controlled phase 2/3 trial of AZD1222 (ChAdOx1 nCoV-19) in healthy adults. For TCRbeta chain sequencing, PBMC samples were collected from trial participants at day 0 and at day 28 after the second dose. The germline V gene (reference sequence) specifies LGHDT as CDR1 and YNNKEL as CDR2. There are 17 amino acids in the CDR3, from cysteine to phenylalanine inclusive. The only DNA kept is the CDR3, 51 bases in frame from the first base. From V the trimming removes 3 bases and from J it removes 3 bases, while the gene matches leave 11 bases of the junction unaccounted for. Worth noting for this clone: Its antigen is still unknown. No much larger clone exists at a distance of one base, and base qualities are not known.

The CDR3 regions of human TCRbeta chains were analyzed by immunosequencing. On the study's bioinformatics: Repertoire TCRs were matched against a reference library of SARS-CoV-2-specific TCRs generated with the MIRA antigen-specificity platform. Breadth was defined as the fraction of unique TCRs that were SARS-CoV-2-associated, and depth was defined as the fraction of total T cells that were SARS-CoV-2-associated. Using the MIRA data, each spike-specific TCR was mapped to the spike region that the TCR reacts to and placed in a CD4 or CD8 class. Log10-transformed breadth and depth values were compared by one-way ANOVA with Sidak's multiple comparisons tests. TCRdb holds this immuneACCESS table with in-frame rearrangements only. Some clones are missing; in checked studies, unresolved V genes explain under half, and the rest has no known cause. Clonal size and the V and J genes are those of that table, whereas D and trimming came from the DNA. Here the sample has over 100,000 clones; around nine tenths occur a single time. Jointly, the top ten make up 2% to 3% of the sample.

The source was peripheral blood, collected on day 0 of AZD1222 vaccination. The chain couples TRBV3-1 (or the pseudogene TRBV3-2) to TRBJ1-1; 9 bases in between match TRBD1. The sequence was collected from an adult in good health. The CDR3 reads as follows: CASSQSPGQGMHTEAFF. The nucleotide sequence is TGTGCCAGCAGCCAGTCACCGGGACAGGGAATGCACACTGAAGCTTTCTTT.